This T cell receptor beta chain was identified during a study of blood T cell repertoires in COVID-19. Study information: The study drew acute and convalescent COVID-19 samples from the United States, Italy and Spain. PBMCs, B-cell-depleted T cells, or T cells were the source of the cDNA or gDNA that made up the material.

V lost 5 bases, J lost 0 bases, and 3 bases stayed unmatched. The CDR3 has 15 residues. Per germline, CDR1 SGHAT and CDR2 FQDESV (reference sequence). Methods used by the authors: The authors estimated nucleated cell counts from reference gene primer amplification. The protocol was immunoSEQ multiplex PCR, while the TCRdb copy is restricted to in-frame clones and leaves out a portion. V, J and clone size are those of that table, while D and trimming were read from the DNA. The sample includes about 250,000 clones, roughly four fifths of them seen just once. Material for sequencing was peripheral blood. This sequence originates from a man of 80 years or more with acute or convalescent COVID-19. The chain has TRBV11-1 and TRBJ2-7, with 11 bases fitting TRBD1. In DNA, the CDR3 is TGTGCCAGCAGCCTGGGACAGGGGGTCTCCTACGAGCAGTACTTC. This sequence encodes CASSLGQGVSYEQYF.